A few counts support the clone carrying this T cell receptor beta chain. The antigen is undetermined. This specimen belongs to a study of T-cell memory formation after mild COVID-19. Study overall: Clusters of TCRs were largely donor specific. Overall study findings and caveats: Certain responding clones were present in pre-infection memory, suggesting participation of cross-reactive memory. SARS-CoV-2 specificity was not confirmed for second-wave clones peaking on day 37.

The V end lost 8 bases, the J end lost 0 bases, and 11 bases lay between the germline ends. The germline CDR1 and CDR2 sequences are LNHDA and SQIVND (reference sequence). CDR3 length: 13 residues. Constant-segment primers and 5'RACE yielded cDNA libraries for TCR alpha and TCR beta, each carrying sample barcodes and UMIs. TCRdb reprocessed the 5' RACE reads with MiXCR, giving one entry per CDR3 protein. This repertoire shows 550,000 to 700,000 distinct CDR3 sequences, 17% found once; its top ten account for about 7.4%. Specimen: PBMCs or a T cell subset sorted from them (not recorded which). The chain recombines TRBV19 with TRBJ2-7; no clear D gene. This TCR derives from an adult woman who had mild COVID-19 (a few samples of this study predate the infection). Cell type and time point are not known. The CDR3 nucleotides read TGTGCCAGTTACGACGGAAACTCCTACGAGCAGTACTTC. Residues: CASYDGNSYEQYF.